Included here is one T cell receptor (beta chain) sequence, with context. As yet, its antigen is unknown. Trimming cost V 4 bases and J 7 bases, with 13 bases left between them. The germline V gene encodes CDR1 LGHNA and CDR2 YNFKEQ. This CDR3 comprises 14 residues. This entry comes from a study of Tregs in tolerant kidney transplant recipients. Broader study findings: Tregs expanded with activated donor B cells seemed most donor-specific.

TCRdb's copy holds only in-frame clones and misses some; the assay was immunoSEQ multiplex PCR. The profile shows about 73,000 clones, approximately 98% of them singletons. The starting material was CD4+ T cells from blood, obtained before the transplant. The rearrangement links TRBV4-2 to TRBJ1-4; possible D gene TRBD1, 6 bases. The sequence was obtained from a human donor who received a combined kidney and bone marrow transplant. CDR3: CASSLRTVGEKLFF. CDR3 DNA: TGTGCCAGCAGCCTTAGGACAGTGGGTGAAAAACTGTTTTTT.